These 24 T cell receptor beta chains originate from one sample sequenced in a study of T cell responses to AZD1222 COVID-19 vaccine. The data were produced by immunoSEQ multiplex PCR, yet TCRdb's version contains in-frame clones alone and is incomplete. The sample includes just under 75,000 clones, around 80% of them seen just once. Material: peripheral blood, obtained 28 days after the second AZD1222 dose. Receptor source: an adult who received the AZD1222 COVID-19 vaccine.

This chain joins TRBV19 and TRBJ2-2; D may be TRBD2 (6 bases). Looked up from germline, CDR1 is LNHDA and CDR2 is SQIVND (reference sequence). CDR3 size: 15 residues. Trimming pared 1 base from V and 6 bases from J, leaving 12 bases between. The CDR3 spells CASSIGGTPSGELFF. CDR3 sequence (DNA): TGTGCCAGTAGTATAGGTGGGACTCCTTCCGGGGAGCTGTTTTTT. The variable domain in full, with the rest retrieved from reference TRBV19 and TRBJ2-2, is DGGITQSPKYLFRKEGQNVTLSCEQNLNHDAMYWYRQDPGQGLRLIYYSQIVNDFQKGDIAEGYSVSREKKESFPLTVTSAQKNPTAFYLCASSIGGTPSGELFFGEGSRLTVL.

V is TRBV19 and J is TRBJ2-1; TRBD1 might be the D (6 bases). Deletions cut 6 bases from V and 3 bases from J, with 15 bases between. Germline V gene lookup returns CDR1 LNHDA and CDR2 SQIVND (reference sequence). This CDR3 has 15 amino acids. CDR3 nucleotide sequence: TGTGCCAGTAGCCCGGTACAGGGTAACTACAATGAGCAGTTCTTC. It codes for CASSPVQGNYNEQFF.

This sequence joins TRBV19 and TRBJ1-3, with D uncertain. Germline lookup yields CDR1 LNHDA and CDR2 SQIVND (reference sequence). The length of the CDR3 is 13 residues. V was cut by 1 base and J by 4 bases, with 5 bases left in between. In DNA form, the CDR3 reads TGTGCCAGTAGTATAGTCCTCGGAAACACCATATATTTT. This translates into CASSIVLGNTIYF.

The CDR3 region is CASSHDEVVETQYF. The CDR3 DNA follows: TGTGCCAGCAGCCACGATGAAGTCGTGGAGACCCAGTACTTC. V is TRBV14 and J is TRBJ2-5, with D unresolved. Germline-derived CDR1 and CDR2 are SGHDN and FVKESK. The V and J ends lost 3 bases and 5 bases respectively, with 13 bases between them. CDR3 size: 14 residues.

The rearrangement uses TRBV18 and TRBJ1-1, with 8 bases matching TRBD1. The CDR3 sequence is 17 residues long. After removal of 0 bases from V and 0 bases from J, the junction contained 6 bases not matched to a gene. CDR1 KGHSH and CDR2 LQKENI come from the germline V gene. CDR3 DNA: TGTGCCAGCTCACCACCCGGACAGGGATTGATGAACACTGAAGCTTTCTTT. It specifies CASSPPGQGLMNTEAFF. Supplemented by reference TRBV18 and TRBJ1-1, the full variable domain reads NAGVMQNPRHLVRRRGQEARLRCSPMKGHSHVYWYRQLPEEGLKFMVYLQKENIIDESGMPKERFSAEFPKEGPSILRIQQVVRGDSAAYFCASSPPGQGLMNTEAFFGQGTRLTVV.

The genes are TRBV15 and TRBJ1-6; 9 nucleotides line up with TRBD1. The ends lost 8 bases at V and 8 bases at J; junction bases unmatched: 10. Germline V gene lookup returns CDR1 LNHNV and CDR2 YYDKDF (reference sequence). The CDR3 covers 15 residues. CDR3 DNA sequence: TGTGCCACCCGACCGCTACAGGGGGCGGATTCACCCCTCCACTTT. Encoded protein: CATRPLQGADSPLHF.

The V gene is TRBV7-2, the J gene TRBJ2-7; 8 bases match TRBD2. Germline CDR1 SGHTA, CDR2 FQGNSA. CDR3 length equals 16 residues. V gave up 5 bases and J gave up 3 bases; unmatched junction bases: 12. The CDR3 spells CASSPGTAGDHYEQYF. DNA for the CDR3: TGTGCCAGCAGCCCCGGTACAGCGGGGGATCACTACGAGCAGTACTTC.

The V gene is TRBV27, the J gene TRBJ1-5; D call uncertain. Germline CDR1 is MNHEY and CDR2 is SMNVEV (reference sequence). Trimming took off 6 bases at V and 0 bases at J, with 12 bases between the two ends. The CDR3 sequence is 15 residues long. CDR3 nucleotide sequence: TGTGCCAGCAGGTACACTTGGGATAGCAATCAGCCCCAGCATTTT. It is translated as CASRYTWDSNQPQHF.

This clone has a handful of counts. This chain links TRBV6-1 with TRBJ1-6, with 8 bases aligning to TRBD1. This CDR3 is 15 amino acids long. The junction had 12 bases not matched to a gene; V was cut back by 3 bases and J by 14 bases. CDR1 MNHNS and CDR2 SASEGT come from the germline V gene. This CDR3 reads CASSESGTGLSSLHF. DNA of the CDR3: TGTGCCAGCAGTGAGTCCGGGACAGGTCTTTCTTCCCTCCACTTT.

The chain recombines TRBV25-1 with TRBJ2-3; 7 nucleotides line up with TRBD2. This CDR3 comprises 14 residues. Germline V lookup: CDR1 MGHDK, CDR2 SYGVNS. Losses at the gene ends were 5 bases for V and 4 bases for J; bases not matched to a gene: 6. The CDR3 protein is CASSSYAGADTQYF. CDR3 sequence (DNA): TGTGCCAGCAGTAGCTACGCGGGGGCAGATACGCAGTATTTT.

V usage is TRBV18 and J usage is TRBJ2-3; possibly TRBD1 for D (6 bases). Per the germline V gene, CDR1 is KGHSH and CDR2 is LQKENI. V lost 6 bases, J lost 3 bases, and 13 bases lay in between. This CDR3 has 14 amino acids. In DNA form, the CDR3 reads TGTGCCAGCTCTTTACAGGGCATAACAGATACGCAGTATTTT. Amino acids: CASSLQGITDTQYF.

A note on this clone: Within the sample, other DNA sequences also encode this same CDR3. This chain's CDR3 is CATSDRRGNTEAFF. The CDR3, as DNA: TGTGCCACCAGTGACCGTAGGGGGAACACTGAAGCTTTCTTT. This chain links TRBV24-1 with TRBJ1-1; TRBD1 might be the D (5 bases). V lost 4 bases and J 1 base, leaving 9 bases between the germline ends. Germline assignment: CDR1 KGHDR and CDR2 SFDVKD. The CDR3 sequence is 14 residues long.

This sequence joins TRBV19 and TRBJ1-1; possible D gene TRBD1, 5 bases. V was shortened by 5 bases and J by 0 bases, with 13 bases between the two germline ends. CDR3 size: 15 residues. Germline V gene data show CDR1 as LNHDA and CDR2 as SQIVND (reference sequence). The CDR3 loop is CASSPQTALNTEAFF. The DNA of the CDR3 is TGTGCCAGTAGTCCTCAGACAGCTTTGAACACTGAAGCTTTCTTT.

The genes are TRBV7-2 and TRBJ1-2; the match to TRBD1 covers 7 bases. After removal of 1 base from V and 3 bases from J, the junction contained 2 bases not matched to a gene. CDR1 SGHTA and CDR2 FQGNSA come from the germline V gene. This CDR3 contains 14 residues. The CDR3 nucleotides are TGTGCCAGCAGCTTAGGAGGACAGGACTATGGCTACACCTTC. Translating gives CASSLGGQDYGYTF.

The table lists this clone with a count of one. The rearrangement links TRBV27 to TRBJ1-1, with a weak D call TRBD1 (5 bases). V was shortened by 3 bases and J by 5 bases, with 16 bases between the two germline ends. CDR1 is MNHEY, CDR2 SMNVEV, per germline (reference sequence). The CDR3 is 15 amino acids. This CDR3 is CASSFRSAGHTEAFF. In DNA, the CDR3 is TGTGCCAGCAGTTTCAGGTCGGCAGGGCATACTGAAGCTTTCTTT.

CDR3 bases: TGCGCCAGCAGCTTGGATCTGAGACAGGGAGCGCGGGGGGCTAATGAAAAACTGTTTTTT. Translated: CASSLDLRQGARGANEKLFF. The chain has TRBV5-1 and TRBJ1-4, with 7 bases aligning to TRBD1. CDR1 SGHRS and CDR2 YFSETQ come from the germline V gene. The trim removed 0 bases at V and 3 bases at J, leaving 17 bases unmatched. The CDR3 runs 20 residues.

The V gene is TRBV7-9, the J gene TRBJ2-1, with D possibly TRBD2 on 6 matching bases. From germline, CDR1 is SEHNR and CDR2 FQNEAQ (reference sequence). The V end was cut by 4 bases, the J end by 8 bases, with 12 bases between. The CDR3 totals 13 residues. This CDR3 reads CASSSPGEDEQFF. The CDR3 DNA reads as TGTGCCAGCAGCTCCCCGGGGGAGGATGAGCAGTTCTTC.

The V call is TRBV28, the J call TRBJ1-1, with TRBD1 matching over 9 bases. The V and J ends lost 5 bases and 1 base, in that order; junction bases with no gene match: 2. The CDR3 extends over 14 amino acids. Germline CDR1 is MDHEN and CDR2 is SYDVKM. The CDR3 sequence is CASSLTGGNTEAFF. CDR3 nucleotide sequence: TGTGCCAGCAGTCTGACAGGGGGGAACACTGAAGCTTTCTTT.

This chain uses TRBV6-5 with TRBJ2-3; 7 nucleotides align to TRBD2. CDR1 and CDR2 from the germline V gene are MNHEY and SVGAGI. J lost 5 bases, V lost 6 bases, and 5 bases had no gene match. CDR3 length: 13 amino acids. The CDR3 sequence: CASRGTTGDTQYF. Here the CDR3 DNA reads TGTGCCAGCAGGGGGACTACAGGAGATACGCAGTATTTT.

The chain uses TRBV6-4 and TRBJ2-1, with 12 bases fitting TRBD1. The V segment lost 2 bases and the J segment 7 bases; nucleotides outside the gene matches: 3. The CDR3 has 15 amino acids. The germline CDR1 and CDR2 sequences are MRHNA and SNTAGT. CDR3 bases: TGTGCCAGCAGTGACGGGACAGGGGGCGGGAATGAGCAGTTCTTC. This gives the protein CASSDGTGGGNEQFF.

V gene TRBV5-5 combines with J gene TRBJ1-6; D unresolved. Germline V gives CDR1 SGHKS, CDR2 YYEKEE (reference sequence). Deletions cut 0 bases from V and 12 bases from J, with 7 bases between. The CDR3 is made up of 12 amino acids. The CDR3 coding sequence is TGTGCCAGCAGCTTGGATGGTTTACCCCTCCACTTT. Its translation: CASSLDGLPLHF. Full variable domain (rest looked up from reference TRBV5-5 and TRBJ1-6): DAGVTQSPTHLIKTRGQQVTLRCSPISGHKSVSWYQQVLGQGPQFIFQYYEKEERGRGNFPDRFSARQFPNYSSELNVNALLLGDSALYLCASSLDGLPLHFGNGTRLTVT.

This clone has just one count. The rearrangement links TRBV5-5 to TRBJ2-5; 11 bases align to TRBD2. Germline V gene sequence: CDR1 SGHKS, CDR2 YYEKEE (reference sequence). The CDR3 runs 15 residues. V shed 3 bases and J 4 bases; nucleotides not matched to a gene: 5. In DNA, the CDR3 is TGTGCCAGCAGCTCGGGACTAGCGGCCCTAGAGACCCAGTACTTC. Protein sequence: CASSSGLAALETQYF.

The chain joins TRBV7-9 to TRBJ1-2, with unresolved D. Trimming cost V 10 bases and J 0 bases, with 21 bases left between them. The CDR3 is made up of 16 amino acids. CDR1 is SEHNR and CDR2 is FQNEAQ in the germline V gene (reference sequence). CDR3 loop: CAILKKQRDPNYGYTF. In DNA form, the CDR3 reads TGTGCCATACTGAAGAAGCAGCGAGACCCTAACTATGGCTACACCTTC.

This chain connects TRBV5-3 to TRBJ2-7, with 8 bases lining up with TRBD1. TRBV5-3 is designated an ORF whose function remains uncertain. J lost 3 bases, V lost 5 bases, and 10 bases had no gene match. The CDR3 consists of 15 residues. This CDR3 reads CARSSPDRGVYEQYF. The CDR3 DNA is TGTGCCAGAAGTTCCCCCGACAGGGGAGTCTACGAGCAGTACTTC.